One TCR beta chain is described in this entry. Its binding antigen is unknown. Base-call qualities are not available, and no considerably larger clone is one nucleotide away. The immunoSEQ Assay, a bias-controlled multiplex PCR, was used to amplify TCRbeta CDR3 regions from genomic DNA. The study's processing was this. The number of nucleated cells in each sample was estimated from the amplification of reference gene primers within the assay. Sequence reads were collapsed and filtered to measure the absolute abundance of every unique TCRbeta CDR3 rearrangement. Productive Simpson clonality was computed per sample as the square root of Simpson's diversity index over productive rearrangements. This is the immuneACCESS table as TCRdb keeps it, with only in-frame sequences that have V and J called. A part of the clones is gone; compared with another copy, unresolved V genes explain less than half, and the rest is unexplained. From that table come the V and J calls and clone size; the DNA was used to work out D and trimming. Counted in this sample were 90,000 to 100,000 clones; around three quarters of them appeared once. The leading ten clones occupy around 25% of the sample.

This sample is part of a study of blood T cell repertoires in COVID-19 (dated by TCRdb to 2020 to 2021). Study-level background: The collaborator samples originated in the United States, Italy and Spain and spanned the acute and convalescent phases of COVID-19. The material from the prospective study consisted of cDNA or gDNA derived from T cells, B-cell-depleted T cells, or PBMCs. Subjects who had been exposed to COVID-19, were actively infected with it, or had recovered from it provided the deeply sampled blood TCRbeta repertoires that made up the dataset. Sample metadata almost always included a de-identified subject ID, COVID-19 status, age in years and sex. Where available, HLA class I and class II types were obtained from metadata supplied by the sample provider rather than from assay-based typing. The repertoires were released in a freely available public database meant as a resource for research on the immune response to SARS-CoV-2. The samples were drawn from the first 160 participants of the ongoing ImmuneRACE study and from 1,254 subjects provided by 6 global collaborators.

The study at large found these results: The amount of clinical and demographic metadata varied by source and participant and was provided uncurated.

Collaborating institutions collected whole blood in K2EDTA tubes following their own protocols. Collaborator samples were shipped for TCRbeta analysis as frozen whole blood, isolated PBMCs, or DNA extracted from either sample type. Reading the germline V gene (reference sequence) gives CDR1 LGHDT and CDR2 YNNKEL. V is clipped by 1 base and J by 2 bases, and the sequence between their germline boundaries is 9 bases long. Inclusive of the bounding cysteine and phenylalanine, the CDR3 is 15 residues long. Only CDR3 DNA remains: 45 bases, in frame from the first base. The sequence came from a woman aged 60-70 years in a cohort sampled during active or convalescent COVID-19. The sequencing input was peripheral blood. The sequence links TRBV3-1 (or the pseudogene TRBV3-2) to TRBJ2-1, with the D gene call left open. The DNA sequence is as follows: TGTGCCAGCAGCCAAGGGGCTCCCGCCTACAATGAGCAGTTCTTC. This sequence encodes CASSQGAPAYNEQFF.